The 24 T cell receptor beta chains presented below share a single source sample, sequenced in a study of blood T cells in healthy people across ages. Using a J-beta primer mix together with a sample-barcoded 5' primer, a second PCR was run for about 7 to 12 cycles. One entry per CDR3 protein results from TCRdb running MiXCR on the 5' RACE reads. The sample includes approximately 820,000 distinct CDR3 sequences, roughly 44% of them seen just once. The sequenced sample was blood. These receptors were collected from a man aged 55 to 70 in good health.

This clonotype came up a few times. The rearrangement links TRBV6-1 to TRBJ1-2; D is ambiguous. The germline gives CDR1 MNHNS, CDR2 SASEGT. Trimming removed 6 bases at V and 6 bases at J, with 11 bases between. CDR3 length: 12 residues. The CDR3 protein is CASSVMGDGYTF. The CDR3 DNA follows: TGTGCCAGCAGCGTAATGGGAGATGGCTACACCTTC.

Of note for this clonotype: One base away lies a much larger clone, so this may be a sequencing read error. This chain connects TRBV20-1 to TRBJ2-4; possibly TRBD2 for D (6 bases). Germline V lookup: CDR1 DFQATT, CDR2 SNEGSKA (reference sequence). V was trimmed by 2 bases and J by 13 bases, leaving 15 bases between them. CDR3 length: 12 amino acids. The CDR3 coding sequence is TGCAGTGCTAGAAGATTGGGGGGAGCGCAGTACTTC. Amino acid sequence: CSARRLGGAQYF.

This clonotype was counted only a few times. V gene TRBV9 combines with J gene TRBJ1-4; no clear D. Per the germline V gene, CDR1 is SGDLS and CDR2 is YYNGEE. The CDR3 is 16 amino acids. Trimming removed 3 bases from V and 0 bases from J, with 12 bases in between. The CDR3 is CASSGRAGATNEKLFF. CDR3 nucleotides: TGTGCCAGCAGCGGGCGGGCTGGGGCAACTAATGAAAAACTGTTTTTT.

This chain links TRBV6-6 with TRBJ1-2; 8 bases fit TRBD1. Germline CDR1 and CDR2: MNHNY and SVGAGI (reference sequence). The junction had 11 bases not matched to a gene; V was cut back by 6 bases and J by 2 bases. The CDR3 loop spans 16 amino acids. The CDR3 nucleotides are TGTGCCAGCAGCCGTCCGGGACAGGATTTAAACTATGGCTACACCTTC. Translation: CASSRPGQDLNYGYTF.

The V gene is TRBV7-2, the J gene TRBJ2-1; TRBD1 matches 9 bases. This CDR3 contains 16 residues. The J segment lost 4 bases and the V segment lost 4 bases, leaving 8 bases of the junction unmatched. Germline CDR1 is SGHTA and CDR2 is FQGNSA. CDR3 DNA sequence: TGTGCCAGCAGCTACCGCCCGGGACAGGGATACAATGAGCAGTTCTTC. Translating it yields CASSYRPGQGYNEQFF. Full variable domain (outside the CDR3, taken from reference TRBV7-2 and TRBJ2-1): GAGVSQSPSNKVTEKGKDVELRCDPISGHTALYWYRQSLGQGLEFLIYFQGNSAPDKSGLPSDRFSAERTGGSVSTLTIQRTQQEDSAVYLCASSYRPGQGYNEQFFGPGTRLTVL.

This chain joins TRBV11-2 and TRBJ2-3; no clear D. The V end lost 5 bases, the J end lost 11 bases, and 11 bases lay between the germline ends. This CDR3 region has 11 residues. Per germline, CDR1 SGHAT and CDR2 FQNNGV. The CDR3 sequence: CASSRSGVQYF. CDR3 DNA sequence: TGTGCCAGCAGCCGCTCGGGTGTGCAGTATTTT.

The chain recombines TRBV6-5 with TRBJ1-1; 9 bases match TRBD1. The CDR3 totals 15 residues. Losses at the gene ends were 5 bases for V and 8 bases for J; bases not matched to a gene: 12. Looked up from germline, CDR1 is MNHEY and CDR2 is SVGAGI. The CDR3 DNA reads TGTGCCAGCAGTCGTCCGGGACAGGGAAGGAGGGAAGCTTTCTTT. Its translation: CASSRPGQGRREAFF.

This clonotype was detected only a few times. This chain joins TRBV7-9 and TRBJ1-2, with D maybe TRBD1 (5 bases). This CDR3 contains 12 residues. Trimming cost V 5 bases and J 5 bases, with 9 bases left between them. Germline CDR1 is SEHNR and CDR2 is FQNEAQ (reference sequence). The DNA of the CDR3 is TGTGCCAGCAGCCGGGACGGATATGGCTACACCTTC. Translating it yields CASSRDGYGYTF.

This clonotype has a handful of counts. The rearrangement links TRBV27 to TRBJ2-1; TRBD1 or TRBD2 may be the D gene (5 bases each). V lost 3 bases and J 11 bases, leaving 20 bases between the germline ends. Germline V CDR1 and CDR2: MNHEY, SMNVEV (reference sequence). The CDR3 is 15 residues long. CDR3 protein: CASSFLGRDRQKQFF. DNA of the CDR3: TGTGCCAGCAGTTTTCTTGGCAGGGACCGACAGAAGCAGTTCTTC.

V is TRBV2 and J is TRBJ1-2; D might be TRBD1 (5 bases). CDR3 size: 13 residues. Germline CDR1 and CDR2: SNHLY and FYNNEI. The V and J ends lost 6 bases and 5 bases respectively, with 13 bases between them. The CDR3 is CASRAGTFYGYTF. Here the CDR3 DNA reads TGTGCCAGCAGGGCCGGGACCTTTTATGGCTACACCTTC.

This clonotype was picked up a small number of times. The chain is built from TRBV10-3 and TRBJ2-5, with 10 bases lining up with TRBD2. There are 15 residues in the CDR3. Looked up from germline, CDR1 is ENHRY and CDR2 is SYGVKD. V was clipped by 4 bases and J by 5 bases; unmatched bases: 7. CDR3 coding DNA: TGTGCCATCAGTGCACTAGCGGGGAGAGGGGAGACCCAGTACTTC. Encoded protein: CAISALAGRGETQYF.

This clonotype has just a few counts. This chain joins TRBV28 and TRBJ2-7; no clear D. The germline V gene has CDR1 MDHEN and CDR2 SYDVKM. With 4 bases removed from V and 11 bases from J, the gap between germline ends came to 12 bases. The CDR3 is made up of 11 amino acids. CDR3 residues: CASSSLTLKYF. Here the CDR3 DNA reads TGTGCCAGCAGTTCTTTGACCTTGAAGTACTTC. Supplemented by reference TRBV28 and TRBJ2-7, the full variable domain reads DVKVTQSSRYLVKRTGEKVFLECVQDMDHENMFWYRQDPGLGLRLIYFSYDVKMKEKGDIPEGYSVSREKKERFSLILESASTNQTSMYLCASSSLTLKYFGPGTRLTVT.

The chain joins TRBV7-3 to TRBJ1-2; 7 bases line up with TRBD1. The length of the CDR3 is 13 residues. Germline V gives CDR1 SGHTA, CDR2 FQGTGA. V was clipped by 6 bases and J by 4 bases; unmatched bases: 5. CDR3 loop: CASSRDSSYGYTF. In nucleotides, the CDR3 is TGTGCCAGCAGTCGGGACAGCAGCTATGGCTACACCTTC.

V gene TRBV6-2 or TRBV6-3 combines with J gene TRBJ2-3, with 8 bases fitting TRBD2. With 4 bases clipped from V and 2 bases from J, the junction kept 8 bases outside the gene matches. From germline, CDR1 is MNHEY and CDR2 SVGEGT. There are 16 residues in the CDR3. The DNA for the CDR3 is TGTGCCAGCAGTTGGAGAACTAGCGGCAACACAGATACGCAGTATTTT. It codes for CASSWRTSGNTDTQYF.

The table lists this clonotype with a count of one. The chain has TRBV3-1 and TRBJ2-5; perhaps TRBD2 as D (6 bases). CDR1 LGHDT and CDR2 YNNKEL come from the germline V gene (reference sequence). The CDR3 is 17 residues long. V shed 3 bases and J shed 11 bases, with 28 bases lying between them. CDR3 sequence: CASSQGEVRRGFNEQYF. CDR3 nucleotide sequence: TGTGCCAGCAGCCAGGGGGAGGTTAGACGGGGTTTCAATGAGCAGTACTTC.

This clonotype was recorded a few times. This sequence joins TRBV9 and TRBJ2-6, with 7 bases lining up with TRBD1. Germline CDR1 SGDLS, CDR2 YYNGEE. The ends lost 2 bases at V and 2 bases at J; junction bases unmatched: 13. The CDR3 contains 19 residues. The CDR3 nucleotides read TGTGCCAGCAGCGTGGATCGACAGGGAGAAGGGCCTGGGGCCAACGTCCTGACTTTC. Its protein product is CASSVDRQGEGPGANVLTF.

V is TRBV27 and J is TRBJ2-7; no reliable D call. The V and J ends lost 3 bases and 7 bases respectively, with 13 bases between them. The CDR3 spans 13 residues. The V gene's germline CDR1 is MNHEY and CDR2 SMNVEV (reference sequence). CDR3 coding DNA: TGTGCCAGCAGTTTCGGGCACATGGGAGAGCAGTACTTC. Its protein is CASSFGHMGEQYF.

This clonotype has just a few counts. The genes are TRBV27 and TRBJ1-2, with 8 bases lining up with TRBD1. The CDR3 runs 15 residues. Germline V gene sequence: CDR1 MNHEY, CDR2 SMNVEV (reference sequence). V shed 4 bases, J shed 1 base, and the junction held 5 bases outside the gene matches. The CDR3 region has the DNA TGTGCCAGCAGTTCCCTACAGGGGGGTAACTATGGCTACACCTTC. Encoded protein: CASSSLQGGNYGYTF.

This clonotype was counted between two and nine times. The chain couples TRBV11-3 to TRBJ2-1; TRBD1 might be the D (5 bases). The V gene lost 10 bases and the J gene lost 0 bases, with 10 bases spanning the gap. The CDR3 covers 13 residues. The germline CDR1 and CDR2 sequences are SGHNT and YENEEA. CDR3 sequence: CATQVSSYNEQFF. CDR3 DNA: TGTGCCACACAGGTCAGCTCCTACAATGAGCAGTTCTTC. The full variable domain, in which reference TRBV11-3 and TRBJ2-1 provide the parts outside the CDR3, is EAGVVQSPRYKIIEKKQPVAFWCNPISGHNTLYWYLQNLGQGPELLIRYENEEAVDDSQLPKDRFSAERLKGVDSTLKIQPAELGDSAVYLCATQVSSYNEQFFGPGTRLTVL.

Only a few counts were recorded for this clonotype. The V gene is TRBV15, the J gene TRBJ2-3; D could derive from TRBD1 or TRBD2 (5 bases each). The germline gives CDR1 LNHNV, CDR2 YYDKDF (reference sequence). This CDR3 has 14 residues. With 5 bases removed from V and 6 bases from J, the gap between germline ends came to 15 bases. CDR3 sequence reads: CATSRGRNPDTQYF. The CDR3 DNA sequence: TGTGCCACCAGCCGGGGACGCAACCCCGATACGCAGTATTTT.

This chain joins TRBV6-2 or TRBV6-3 and TRBJ1-6; no clear D gene. The CDR3 length is 13 residues. Trimming left V 2 bases short and J 9 bases short, with 8 bases between. CDR1 and CDR2 from the germline V gene are MNHEY and SVGEGT. In nucleotides, the CDR3 is TGTGCCAGCAGTTACCTAGACGTTTCACCCCTCCACTTT. Protein: CASSYLDVSPLHF.

This chain uses TRBV20-1 with TRBJ2-7; D may be TRBD1 or TRBD2 (5 bases each). The CDR3 totals 14 residues. Germline V gene lookup returns CDR1 DFQATT and CDR2 SNEGSKA (reference sequence). Deletions cut 6 bases from V and 2 bases from J, with 17 bases between. The CDR3 sequence: CSATDGDGPYEQYF. DNA of the CDR3: TGCAGTGCAACGGACGGGGACGGGCCCTACGAGCAGTACTTC.

V usage is TRBV7-2 and J usage is TRBJ1-2; 8 positions agree with TRBD1. V shed 1 base and J 3 bases; nucleotides not matched to a gene: 7. This CDR3 is 16 amino acids long. Germline CDR1 reads SGHTA; CDR2 reads FQGNSA. The CDR3 spells CASSLEVGTGDYGYTF. As DNA, the CDR3 is TGTGCCAGCAGCTTAGAAGTTGGGACAGGCGACTATGGCTACACCTTC.

CDR3 nucleotide sequence: TGCGCCAGCAGCTTGCATCTATCGGAGACAGATACGCAGTATTTT. Translated, it gives CASSLHLSETDTQYF. This rearrangement joins TRBV5-1 to TRBJ2-3; no clear D. V lost 1 base, J lost 3 bases, and 12 bases lay in between. CDR3 length: 15 amino acids. In germline, CDR1 is SGHRS, CDR2 YFSETQ.